These T cell receptor beta chains were read from a single sample in a study of Ad26.COV2.S vaccination and SARS-CoV-2 variants. Profiled with immunoSEQ multiplex PCR; TCRdb holds only in-frame clones, not every one. This sample has approximately 240,000 clones, with roughly 88% found just once. The sequenced sample was peripheral blood, obtained in a trial of Ad26.COV2.S vaccine versus placebo. The receptors shown here come from a person between 18 and 65 years old who received the Ad26.COV2.S COVID-19 vaccine or a placebo. Each CDR3 is given with its conserved first and last residue. D genes are given only for firm matches. Clone size is given for some rows only: seen once, a few or many times, or a class if the clone is expanded.

clone_size: NA
d_call: TRBD1
j_call: TRBJ2-7
v_call: TRBV7-3
cdr3_aa: CASSLVPGGYEQYF
cdr3_nt: TGTGCCAGCAGCTTAGTCCCAGGGGGATACGAGCAGTACTTC

clone_size: NA
d_call: NA
j_call: TRBJ2-7
v_call: TRBV5-1
cdr3_aa: CASSLVSGFYEQYF
cdr3_nt: TGCGCCAGCAGCTTGGTTTCAGGATTTTACGAGCAGTACTTC

clone_size: once
d_call: NA
j_call: TRBJ2-3
v_call: TRBV30
cdr3_aa: CAWSVGGASTDTQYF
cdr3_nt: TGTGCCTGGAGTGTAGGGGGGGCTAGCACAGATACGCAGTATTTT

clone_size: NA
d_call: TRBD2
j_call: TRBJ2-1
v_call: TRBV12-5
cdr3_aa: CASGLVISGSLEQFF
cdr3_nt: TGTGCTAGTGGTTTGGTAATTAGCGGGAGTTTGGAGCAGTTCTTC

clone_size: NA
d_call: NA
j_call: TRBJ2-7
v_call: TRBV19
cdr3_aa: CASSQTPDSSYEQYF
cdr3_nt: TGTGCCAGTAGCCAAACGCCTGACAGCTCCTACGAGCAGTACTTC

clone_size: NA
d_call: NA
j_call: TRBJ2-2
v_call: TRBV18
cdr3_aa: CASSPLAGRAGELFF
cdr3_nt: TGTGCCAGCTCACCCTTGGCAGGGAGAGCCGGGGAGCTGTTTTTT

clone_size: NA
d_call: NA
j_call: TRBJ2-5
v_call: TRBV28
cdr3_aa: CASRSGTPEETQYF
cdr3_nt: TGTGCCAGCAGATCCGGGACACCGGAAGAGACCCAGTACTTC

clone_size: NA
d_call: TRBD2
j_call: TRBJ2-2
v_call: TRBV5-1
cdr3_aa: CASSLSRPGGTNTGELFF
cdr3_nt: TGCGCCAGCAGCCTTTCACGCCCCGGGGGGACGAACACCGGGGAGCTGTTTTTT

clone_size: NA
d_call: NA
j_call: TRBJ1-5
v_call: TRBV4-1
cdr3_aa: CASSQERTGGQPQHF
cdr3_nt: TGCGCCAGCAGCCAAGAGCGGACCGGCGGGCAGCCCCAGCATTTT

clone_size: once
d_call: NA
j_call: TRBJ2-2
v_call: TRBV7-2
cdr3_aa: CASNVQGGELFF
cdr3_nt: TGTGCCAGCAACGTACAAGGCGGGGAGCTGTTTTTT

clone_size: NA
d_call: NA
j_call: TRBJ2-3
v_call: TRBV7-2
cdr3_aa: CASSLISRVLGTDTQYF
cdr3_nt: TGTGCCAGCAGCTTAATCTCCCGGGTGCTCGGCACAGATACGCAGTATTTT

clone_size: NA
d_call: NA
j_call: TRBJ2-5
v_call: TRBV7-7
cdr3_aa: CASSSGRGRGSWETQYF
cdr3_nt: TGTGCTAGCAGCTCGGGGCGGGGCCGAGGGAGTTGGGAGACCCAGTACTTC